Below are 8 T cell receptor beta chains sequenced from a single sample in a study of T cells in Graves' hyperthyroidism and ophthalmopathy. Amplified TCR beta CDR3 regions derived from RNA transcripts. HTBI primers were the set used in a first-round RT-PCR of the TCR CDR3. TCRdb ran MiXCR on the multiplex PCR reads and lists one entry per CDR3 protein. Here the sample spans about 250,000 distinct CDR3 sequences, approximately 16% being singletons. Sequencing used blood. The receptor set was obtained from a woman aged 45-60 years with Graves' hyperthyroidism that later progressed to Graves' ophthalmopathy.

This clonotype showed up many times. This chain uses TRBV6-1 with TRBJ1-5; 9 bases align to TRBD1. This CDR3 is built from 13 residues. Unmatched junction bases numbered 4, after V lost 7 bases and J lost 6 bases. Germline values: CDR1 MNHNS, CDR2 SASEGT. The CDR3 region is CASTEQGAQPQHF. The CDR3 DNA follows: TGTGCCAGCACCGAACAGGGGGCTCAGCCCCAGCATTTT.

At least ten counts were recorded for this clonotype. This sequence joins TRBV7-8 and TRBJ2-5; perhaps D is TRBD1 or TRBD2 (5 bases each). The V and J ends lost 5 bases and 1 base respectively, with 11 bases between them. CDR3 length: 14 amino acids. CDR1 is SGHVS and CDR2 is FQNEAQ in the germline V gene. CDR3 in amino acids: CASSARDGQETQYF. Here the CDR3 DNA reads TGTGCCAGCAGCGCTCGGGACGGCCAAGAGACCCAGTACTTC. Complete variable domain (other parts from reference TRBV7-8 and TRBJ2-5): GAGVSQSPRYKVAKRGQDVALRCDPISGHVSLFWYQQALGQGPEFLTYFQNEAQLDKSGLPSDRFFAERPEGSVSTLKIQRTQQEDSAVYLCASSARDGQETQYFGPGTRLLVL.

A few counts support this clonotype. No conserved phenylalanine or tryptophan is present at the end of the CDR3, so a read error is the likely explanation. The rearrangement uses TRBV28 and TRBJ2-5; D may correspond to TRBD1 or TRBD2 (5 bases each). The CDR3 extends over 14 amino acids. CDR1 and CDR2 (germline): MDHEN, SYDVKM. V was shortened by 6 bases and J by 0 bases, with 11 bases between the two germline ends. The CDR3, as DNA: TGTGCCAGCAGCCCGGGACCCAACCAAGAGACCCAGTACTCC. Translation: CASSPGPNQETQYS.

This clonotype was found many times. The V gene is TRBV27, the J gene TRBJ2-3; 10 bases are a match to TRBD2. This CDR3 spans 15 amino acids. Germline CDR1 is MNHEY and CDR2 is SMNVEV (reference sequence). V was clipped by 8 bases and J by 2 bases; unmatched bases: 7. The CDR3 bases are TGTGCCAGCCGAGGACTAGCGGAGTACACAGATACGCAGTATTTT. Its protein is CASRGLAEYTDTQYF.

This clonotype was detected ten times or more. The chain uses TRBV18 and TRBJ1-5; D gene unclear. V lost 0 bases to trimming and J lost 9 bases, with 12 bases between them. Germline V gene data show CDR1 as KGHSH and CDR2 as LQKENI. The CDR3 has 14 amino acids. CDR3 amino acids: CASSPPDGYGPQHF. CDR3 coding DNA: TGTGCCAGCTCACCACCGGACGGGTATGGGCCCCAGCATTTT.

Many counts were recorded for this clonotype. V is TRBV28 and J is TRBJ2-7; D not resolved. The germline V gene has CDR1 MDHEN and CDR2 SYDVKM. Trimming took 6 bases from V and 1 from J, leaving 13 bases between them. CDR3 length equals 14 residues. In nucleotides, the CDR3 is TGTGCCAGCAGCCTCTATGACCATTCCTACGAGCAGTACTTC. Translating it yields CASSLYDHSYEQYF.

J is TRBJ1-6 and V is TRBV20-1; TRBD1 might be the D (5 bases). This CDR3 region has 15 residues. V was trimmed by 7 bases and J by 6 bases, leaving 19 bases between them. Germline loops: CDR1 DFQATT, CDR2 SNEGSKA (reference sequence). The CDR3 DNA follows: TGCAGTGTCACCAATGGGGGTTTGGGTAATTCACCCCTCCACTTT. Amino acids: CSVTNGGLGNSPLHF.

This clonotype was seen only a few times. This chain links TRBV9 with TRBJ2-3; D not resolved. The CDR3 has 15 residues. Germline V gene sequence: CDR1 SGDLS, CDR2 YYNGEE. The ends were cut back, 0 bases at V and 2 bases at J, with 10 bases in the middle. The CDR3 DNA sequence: TGTGCCAGCAGCGTAGCTCAAGGAGTCACAGATACGCAGTATTTT. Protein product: CASSVAQGVTDTQYF.